This TCR beta chain derives from a study of draining lymph node invasion in breast cancer (dated by TCRdb to 2018 to 2021). A note on the overall study: Histology and cytokeratin immunohistochemistry were used to diagnose nodal metastasis, and EpCAM/CD45 flow cytometry was used to confirm the diagnosis. In a separate targeted assay, sorted memory regulatory T cells and memory conventional CD4 T cells were compared across breast cancer tissues by bulk TCR-beta CDR3 sequencing. From each patient, matched non-invaded and tumor-invaded tumor-draining lymph nodes and the primary tumor were collected, and both Treg and Tconv subsets were profiled. In the separate targeted TCR sequencing, lymph nodes from a handful of patients were covered, and primary tumors were sequenced for three of those patients. Results the study describes overall, beyond this receptor: TCRs shared between Treg and Tconv subsets were regarded as suggestive, but not proof, of a common clonal origin. Some of the top 100 tumor clones were detected in invaded and non-invaded nodes, suggesting recirculation between tumor and draining nodes. Roughly 12-25% of Treg TCRs were shared with Tconvs per tissue, interpreted as suggesting peripheral Treg induction. In the targeted TCR-seq data, Tregs appeared more clonally expanded than Tconvs in all tissues, and both subsets were less diverse in tumor than lymph nodes. Tracking of the top-100 tumor clones could be carried out in just a couple of patients. The data could not determine whether Treg conversion took place in a particular organ or whether converted Tregs recirculated between nodes and tumor.

To note about this clonotype: Which antigen it targets is not known. No base-level quality is on record; no much larger clone is a single base apart.

For memory conventional CD4 T cells, the sort was based on CD4+ CD45RA- CD25- cells. Tumor-draining lymph nodes were classified as non-invaded or invaded according to the absence or presence of metastatic tumor cells. Before staining and sorting, T cells were pre-enriched using a Miltenyi Pan T Cell isolation kit. Primary tumors were characterized by immunohistochemistry for estrogen receptor, progesterone receptor, HER2 and Ki-67. Within a few hours after surgery, the fresh surgical tissue was processed by cutting it into small fragments. The tissue fragments were digested enzymatically for around 22 minutes with Liberase TL plus DNase and were then passed through a 40-micrometer strainer. After DAPI live/dead staining, cells were sorted on a BD FACS Aria II at 98-99% purity. Sorted cells were lysed in TCL buffer, and RNA was purified with a Norgen Single Cell RNA purification kit including DNase treatment.

The library relied on bulk RNA-seq. TCRdb lists the instrument as Illumina HiSeq 2500. In the source study's methods: For the separate targeted TCR-seq dataset, MiXCR version 2.1.5 with default parameters extracted and quantified CDR3 sequences from raw reads. TCR-beta clones in the separate targeted TCR-seq dataset were defined according to the combination of V gene, J gene and CDR3 sequence. In the separate targeted TCR-seq dataset, clones with fewer than three counts were first removed, after which only the 90% most strongly expressed clones per sample were kept. In the separate targeted TCR-seq dataset, Treg-Tconv overlap was computed as shared clones divided by total Treg clones per tissue, times 100. TCRdb trimmed the raw reads at Q25, called clones with MiXCR and kept productive beta chains. Identical CDR3 proteins give one entry, which carries the most common genes and DNA. These V and J calls derive from TCRdb rather than the authors' analysis. In this sample the table shows about 2,900 distinct CDR3 sequences, around 80% of which occur a single time. Clones ranked in the top ten supply 9% to 10% of the sample.

Per the germline V gene (reference sequence), DFQATT is the CDR1 and SNEGSKA is the CDR2. The cysteine opens and the phenylalanine closes a CDR3 of 13 amino acids. Here the CDR3 DNA is all that survives: 39 bases in frame from base 1. Trimming at the junction amounts to 6 bases on V and 9 bases on J, and the germline ends lie 20 bases apart. The source is a female donor with luminal breast cancer. The sample consisted of sorted memory CD4+ effector T cells from a lymph node. The cell subset or site label here, explained by the study, means: CD45RA-negative sorted CD4+ T cells (memory Tconv or effector/memory Treg). The sequence joins TRBV20-1 to TRBJ1-1; TRBD1 is a weak D gene call, 5 bases matching. The DNA sequence is given as TGCAGTGCACCACTCCGGGGGGGAATAAAAGCTTTCTTT. Translation gives CSAPLRGGIKAFF.